This record looks at one T cell receptor beta chain sequence and its context. Assay: immunoSEQ multiplex PCR; the TCRdb copy retains only in-frame clones and omits some. Of around 61,000 clones detected, roughly 89% appear once; the ten largest clones hold about 5.2%. This sample was included in a study of T cell changes during pregnancy in multiple sclerosis. Losses at the gene ends were 0 bases for V and 3 bases for J; bases not matched to a gene: 1. Germline V gene lookup returns CDR1 SGHTS and CDR2 YDEGEE. This CDR3 is built from 15 residues. This receptor was identified in a human donor whose cells served as feeder cells for cultures in a pregnancy study. The chain recombines TRBV5-8 with TRBJ2-1; TRBD2 matches at 9 bases. The sample was peripheral blood from another person, used as feeder cells. In DNA form, the CDR3 reads TGTGCCAGCAGCTTGGGACTAGCGGACTACAATGAGCAGTTCTTC. This encodes CASSLGLADYNEQFF.